This TCR beta chain was sequenced during a study of cytomegalovirus exposure and HLA in healthy donors. As for the study in general: An analysis done earlier identified 120 million or so unique TCR beta sequences from 190 million or so T cells.

Concerning this clone itself: What it recognizes is unknown.

Study results and caveats: Investigators reported 164 TCR beta chains as tied to cytomegalovirus. In vitro checks showed that a few CMV-associated chains really do target CMV antigens. Upon later analysis, TCR association rates were observed to vary by HLA locus, being highest for DRB1 and lowest for HLA-C.

CDR1 is SQVTM, CDR2 ANQGSEA, per germline. The V end was cut by 4 bases, the J end by 5 bases, with 18 bases between. The CDR3 covers 14 residues. 60 Vbeta and 13 Jbeta primers were used in PCR. Profiled with immunoSEQ multiplex PCR; TCRdb holds only in-frame clones, not every one. Of 300,000 or so clones in the sample, approximately 84% were seen once. Sequenced: PBMCs. This sequence originates from a woman aged 40-49 years in good health and CMV-seropositive. The V and J genes are TRBV29-1 and TRBJ2-7; D gene ambiguous. CDR3 coding DNA: TGCAGCGTTGCCACGGGTCTTACGGTCGACGAGCAGTACTTC. This sequence encodes CSVATGLTVDEQYF.